Below are 3 T cell receptor beta chains sequenced from a single sample in a study of T-cell reconstitution after alpha-beta-depleted transplantation in children. The TCRbeta library incorporated unique molecular identifiers. TCRdb reprocessed the PCR reads via MiXCR and lists one record per CDR3 protein. The table has just over 350,000 distinct CDR3 sequences, 13% seen once. Source: PBMCs, taken from the stem cell graft. These TCRs come from a human donor who donated a stem cell graft to a child with Fanconi anemia.

This clonotype was picked up many times. The chain has TRBV29-1 and TRBJ2-5; unclear D gene. This CDR3 spans 11 amino acids. V was pared by 4 bases and J by 7 bases, with 10 bases between. CDR1 is SQVTM and CDR2 is ANQGSEA in the germline V gene. CDR3 in DNA: TGCAGCGTTGCCCCCTCGGGGACCCAGTACTTC. Amino acids: CSVAPSGTQYF.

There are a few counts of this clonotype. The V call is TRBV12-3 or TRBV12-4, the J call TRBJ2-5, with D unresolved. Trimming removed 6 bases from V and 9 bases from J, with 20 bases in between. The CDR3 contains 14 residues. The CDR3, as DNA: TGTGCCAGCAGCACTTTCCGCTCTGGATCTTCCCAGTACTTC. It yields the protein CASSTFRSGSSQYF.

The sample holds a few counts of this clonotype. This chain joins TRBV15 and TRBJ2-3; 8 nucleotides match TRBD2. Germline CDR1 is LNHNV and CDR2 is YYDKDF (reference sequence). This CDR3 is 18 amino acids long. V trimming: 0 bases; J trimming: 2 bases; junction bases outside the gene matches: 10. The CDR3 protein is CATSRDWGGAGDTDTQYF. CDR3 DNA sequence: TGTGCCACCAGCAGAGATTGGGGGGGAGCGGGAGACACAGATACGCAGTATTTT.